This TCR beta chain was observed in a study of OX40 agonist ivuxolimab in advanced cancers. Study overall: Three patients got partial responses; one had hepatocellular carcinoma and two had cutaneous melanoma.

The protocol was immunoSEQ multiplex PCR, while the TCRdb copy is restricted to in-frame clones and leaves out a portion. This sample has around 21,000 clones; around 80% occur once, and the top ten carry more than 9.5%. Prior autoimmune disease or systemic immunosuppression barred patients. Unmatched junction bases numbered 16, after V lost 3 bases and J lost 4 bases. The germline V gene has CDR1 MNHEY and CDR2 SMNVEV (reference sequence). CDR3 length equals 18 residues. The rearrangement uses TRBV27 and TRBJ2-3; 7 nucleotides line up with TRBD1. This receptor was taken from an adult with an advanced solid tumor such as melanoma, head and neck, liver or kidney cancer. The sample in question was CD4+ or CD8+ T cells sorted from blood, obtained in a trial of the OX40 agonist ivuxolimab. The CDR3 sequence: CASSFRRQGSQESDTQYF. The CDR3, as DNA: TGTGCCAGCAGTTTCCGGCGACAGGGATCTCAGGAGTCAGATACGCAGTATTTT.